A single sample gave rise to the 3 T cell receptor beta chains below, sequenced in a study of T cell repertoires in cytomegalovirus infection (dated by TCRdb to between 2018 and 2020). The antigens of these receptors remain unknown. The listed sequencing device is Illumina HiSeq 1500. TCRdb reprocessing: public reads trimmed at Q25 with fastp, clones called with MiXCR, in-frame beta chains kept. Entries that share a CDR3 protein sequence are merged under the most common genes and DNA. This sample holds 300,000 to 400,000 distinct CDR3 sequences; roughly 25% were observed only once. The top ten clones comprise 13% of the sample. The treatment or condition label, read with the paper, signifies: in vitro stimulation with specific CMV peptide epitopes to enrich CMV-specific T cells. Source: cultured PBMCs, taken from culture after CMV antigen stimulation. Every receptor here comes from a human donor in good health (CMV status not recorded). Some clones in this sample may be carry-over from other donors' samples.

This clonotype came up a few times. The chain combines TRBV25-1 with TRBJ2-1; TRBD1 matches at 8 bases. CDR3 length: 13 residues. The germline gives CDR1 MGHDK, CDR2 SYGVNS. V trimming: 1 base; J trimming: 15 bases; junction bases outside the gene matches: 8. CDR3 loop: CASSEWGRGQWFF. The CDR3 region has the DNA TGTGCCAGCAGTGAATGGGGCAGGGGGCAGTGGTTCTTC.

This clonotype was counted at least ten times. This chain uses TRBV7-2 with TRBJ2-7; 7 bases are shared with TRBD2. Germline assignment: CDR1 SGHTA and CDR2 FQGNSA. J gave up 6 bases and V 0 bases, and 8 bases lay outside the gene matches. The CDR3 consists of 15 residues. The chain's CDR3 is CASSLAGGPSGEQYF. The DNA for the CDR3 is TGTGCCAGCAGCTTAGCGGGAGGGCCCTCGGGCGAGCAGTACTTC.

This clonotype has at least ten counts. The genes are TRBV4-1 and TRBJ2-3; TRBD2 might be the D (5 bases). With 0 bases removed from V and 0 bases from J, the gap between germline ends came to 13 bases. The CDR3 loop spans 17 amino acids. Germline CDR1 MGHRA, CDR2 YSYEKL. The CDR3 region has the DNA TGCGCCAGCAGCCAAGATCAGCACGGGGTCAGCACAGATACGCAGTATTTT. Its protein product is CASSQDQHGVSTDTQYF.